Below, 31 T cell receptor beta chains from the same sample are listed, as sequenced in a study of shared clonotypes between healthy human individuals (dated by TCRdb to about 2020). Library generation was performed with the immunoSEQ multiplex PCR assay. What TCRdb holds here is the immuneACCESS table cut down to in-frame rearrangements. Part of the clones is not present; checked against another copy, under half of the missing clones reflect an unresolved V gene, and the others are unexplained. The sample profile shows more than 2,000,000 clones; approximately 93% of them were found once. About 0.39% of the sample is held by the ten biggest clonotypes. Sequenced material: naive CD4+ T cells from PBMCs. The cell subset or site label, read with the paper, signifies: CD45RA+ positively selected. The receptors derive from a man aged 18 to 29 in good health. Some clones in this sample may be carry-over from other donors' samples.

V gene TRBV5-4 combines with J gene TRBJ2-3; TRBD2 aligns across 14 bases. The CDR3 has 16 residues. V was pared by 4 bases and J by 3 bases, with 4 bases of the junction left unmatched. CDR1 is SGHNT and CDR2 is YYREEE in the germline V gene (reference sequence). The CDR3 loop reads CASSAGTSGSTDTQYF. The CDR3 DNA sequence: TGTGCCAGCAGCGCTGGGACTAGCGGGAGTACAGATACGCAGTATTTT.

This clone was detected once. CDR3 sequence reads: CASSRVGGSGNTIYF. CDR3 sequence (DNA): TGTGCCAGCAGCCGAGTTGGCGGTTCTGGAAACACCATATATTTT. V gene TRBV7-9 combines with J gene TRBJ1-3; unclear D gene. The length of the CDR3 is 15 residues. With 5 bases removed from V and 1 base from J, the gap between germline ends came to 12 bases. Germline CDR1 reads SEHNR; CDR2 reads FQNEAQ (reference sequence).

The count of this clone is one. The chain has TRBV21-1 and TRBJ2-1; the table's D call of TRBD2 was not tested on the DNA. TRBV21-1 is a recognized pseudogene. CDR3 length: 15 residues. The CDR3 DNA sequence: TGTGCCAGCAGCAGGCCGGGACTAGGAAGGGATGAGCAGTTCTTC. Translated: CASSRPGLGRDEQFF.

V and J are TRBV14 and TRBJ2-7; 9 nucleotides match TRBD2. The CDR3 contains 17 residues. V lost 4 bases to trimming and J lost 0 bases; unmatched junction nucleotides: 10. In germline, CDR1 is SGHDN, CDR2 FVKESK. CDR3 sequence: CASSRLQSGGSSYEQYF. The CDR3 DNA is TGTGCCAGCAGCCGTTTACAAAGCGGGGGGAGCTCCTACGAGCAGTACTTC.

CDR3 protein: CASSELMGFPNQPQHF. CDR3 sequence (DNA): TGTGCCAGCAGTGAACTAATGGGGTTCCCCAATCAGCCCCAGCATTTT. The gene calls are TRBV6-1 and TRBJ1-5; D unclear. Germline V gene lookup returns CDR1 MNHNS and CDR2 SASEGT. The CDR3 runs to 16 residues. V lost 2 bases and J 3 bases, leaving 14 bases between the germline ends.

This sequence joins TRBV6-6 and TRBJ2-5, with 9 bases identical to TRBD1. With V trimmed by 6 bases and J by 4 bases, 9 bases remained unmatched. The CDR3 totals 15 residues. Germline loops: CDR1 MNHNY, CDR2 SVGAGI (reference sequence). This chain's CDR3 is CASSPGNRGPETQYF. The CDR3 DNA is TGTGCCAGCAGCCCGGGCAACAGGGGGCCAGAGACCCAGTACTTC.

The table lists this clone with a count of one. V is TRBV10-3 and J is TRBJ2-1, with 11 bases that match TRBD2. The germline CDR1 and CDR2 sequences are ENHRY and SYGVKD. Trimming removed 5 bases from V and 7 bases from J; junction bases left unmatched: 16. The CDR3 length is 18 residues. The CDR3 protein is CAISSYSPGLAVRNEQFF. CDR3 bases: TGTGCCATCAGTTCCTATTCACCGGGACTAGCGGTTCGGAATGAGCAGTTCTTC.

This chain uses TRBV5-5 with TRBJ2-5; TRBD1 agrees at 7 bases. CDR1 SGHKS and CDR2 YYEKEE come from the germline V gene (reference sequence). CDR3 length: 13 amino acids. The V segment lost 4 bases and the J segment 4 bases; nucleotides outside the gene matches: 4. The CDR3 DNA sequence: TGTGCCAGCAGCCTAACAGGGGCAGAGACCCAGTACTTC. It is translated as CASSLTGAETQYF.

The CDR3 region has the DNA TGTGCCAGCAGCCCGTCGGGACTAGCGTCCTACAATGAGCAGTTCTTC. This encodes CASSPSGLASYNEQFF. The genes are TRBV4-2 and TRBJ2-1; 10 bases match TRBD2. CDR1 and CDR2 from the germline V gene are LGHNA and YNFKEQ. V dropped 4 bases and J dropped 1; count of bases not matched to a gene: 4. This CDR3 has 16 amino acids.

This clone was seen once. J is TRBJ2-7 and V is TRBV7-2; a weak D match, TRBD2 (6 bases). The CDR3 consists of 17 residues. The V and J ends lost 5 bases and 0 bases respectively, with 20 bases between them. Germline V gives CDR1 SGHTA, CDR2 FQGNSA. DNA for the CDR3: TGTGCCAGCAGCCTGCCCGGGAGCGCTAGTTTCTCCTACGAGCAGTACTTC. The encoded protein is CASSLPGSASFSYEQYF.

The chain joins TRBV5-1 to TRBJ1-2; D not certain. Deletions cut 4 bases from V and 0 bases from J, with 10 bases between. Germline CDR1 reads SGHRS; CDR2 reads YFSETQ. The CDR3 loop spans 14 amino acids. DNA of the CDR3: TGCGCCAGCAGCCCCGGATCACCTAACTATGGCTACACCTTC. Translated, it gives CASSPGSPNYGYTF.

The CDR3 DNA is TGTGCCAGCAGCCAGACGCGGGATACGCAGTATTTT. Protein product: CASSQTRDTQYF. This sequence joins TRBV5-6 and TRBJ2-3; D is uncertain. This CDR3 is 12 amino acids long. The germline V and J ends were trimmed by 4 bases and 6 bases, with 9 bases remaining between them. CDR1 and CDR2 from the germline V gene are SGHDT and YYEEEE.

Remarks on this clone: Other DNA sequences in the same sample also yield this CDR3. V gene TRBV7-2 combines with J gene TRBJ1-1, with 7 bases fitting TRBD1. The CDR3 runs 14 residues. Germline V gene sequence: CDR1 SGHTA, CDR2 FQGNSA. The V and J ends lost 1 base and 6 bases, in that order; junction bases with no gene match: 5. CDR3 nucleotides: TGTGCCAGCAGCTTAGTTCCCCAGGGGGCTGAAGCTTTCTTT. Protein sequence: CASSLVPQGAEAFF. Drawing the rest from reference TRBV7-2 and TRBJ1-1, the complete variable domain is GAGVSQSPSNKVTEKGKDVELRCDPISGHTALYWYRQSLGQGLEFLIYFQGNSAPDKSGLPSDRFSAERTGGSVSTLTIQRTQQEDSAVYLCASSLVPQGAEAFFGQGTRLTVV.

The rearrangement links TRBV11-3 to TRBJ2-3; D uncertain. This CDR3 has 13 residues. Germline values: CDR1 SGHNT, CDR2 YENEEA. Between the trimmed V and J ends, which lost 2 bases and 3 bases, there was a span of 6 bases. The CDR3 reads CASSLRFTDTQYF. Written as DNA, the CDR3 is TGTGCCAGCAGCTTAAGGTTTACAGATACGCAGTATTTT.

V gene TRBV29-1 combines with J gene TRBJ2-7; D gene ambiguous. Trimming left V 6 bases short and J 2 bases short, with 11 bases between. CDR3 length equals 12 residues. Germline values: CDR1 SQVTM, CDR2 ANQGSEA. The CDR3 loop is CSVLDATYEQYF. DNA for the CDR3: TGCAGCGTCCTGGACGCAACCTACGAGCAGTACTTC.

The CDR3 DNA is TGTGCCAGCAGCTTGGGGGGATCCTCTGGAAACACCATATATTTT. Translated, it gives CASSLGGSSGNTIYF. The chain has TRBV13 and TRBJ1-3; perhaps TRBD1 as D (5 bases). The CDR3 is made up of 15 amino acids. Germline V gene sequence: CDR1 PRHDT, CDR2 FYEKMQ (reference sequence). Trimming left V 3 bases short and J 0 bases short, with 9 bases between.

The CDR3 loop is CASSSPYRGRSYEQYF. The CDR3 DNA reads TGTGCCAGCAGCTCCCCATATAGGGGGCGTAGCTACGAGCAGTACTTC. This rearrangement joins TRBV7-6 to TRBJ2-7, with 7 bases that match TRBD1. CDR1 and CDR2 (germline): SGHVS, FNYEAQ. The CDR3 length is 16 residues. V was pared by 4 bases and J by 3 bases, with 12 bases of the junction left unmatched.

The chain recombines TRBV29-1 with TRBJ2-7, with a tentative D call TRBD1 (6 bases). The CDR3 length is 15 residues. V was shortened by 0 bases and J by 6 bases, with 18 bases between the two germline ends. Germline V gene sequence: CDR1 SQVTM, CDR2 ANQGSEA. The CDR3 loop is CSVEDRTASRLEQYF. DNA of the CDR3: TGCAGCGTTGAAGATAGGACAGCCTCCCGTCTCGAGCAGTACTTC.

The chain has TRBV5-1 and TRBJ2-5, with 10 bases aligning to TRBD2. Germline CDR1 is SGHRS and CDR2 is YFSETQ. The CDR3 extends over 16 amino acids. The V and J ends lost 4 bases and 2 bases, in that order; junction bases with no gene match: 8. CDR3 coding DNA: TGCGCCAGCAGCCGCCTGCCTAGCGGGAGACAAGAGACCCAGTACTTC. Protein: CASSRLPSGRQETQYF. Looking up the rest from reference TRBV5-1 and TRBJ2-5 gives the full variable domain: KAGVTQTPRYLIKTRGQQVTLSCSPISGHRSVSWYQQTPGQGLQFLFEYFSETQRNKGNFPGRFSGRQFSNSRSEMNVSTLELGDSALYLCASSRLPSGRQETQYFGPGTRLLVL.

The V call is TRBV6-1, the J call TRBJ2-7, with TRBD1 matching 7 bases. V was clipped by 6 bases and J by 6 bases; unmatched bases: 14. This CDR3 has 15 amino acids. The germline V gene has CDR1 MNHNS and CDR2 SASEGT. CDR3 bases: TGTGCCAGCAGGACCGGGACAGCCCACTCCGGCGAGCAGTACTTC. Protein sequence: CASRTGTAHSGEQYF.

The J gene is TRBJ1-1, the V gene TRBV7-9, with D hard to call. V dropped 7 bases and J dropped 6 bases, with 18 bases sitting between them. The CDR3 loop spans 14 amino acids. Per germline, CDR1 SEHNR and CDR2 FQNEAQ (reference sequence). CDR3 residues: CASNFGGPGAEAFF. In nucleotides, the CDR3 is TGTGCCAGCAACTTTGGAGGACCGGGCGCTGAAGCTTTCTTT.

The chain links TRBV6-5 to TRBJ2-2; D is perhaps TRBD2 (5 bases). The CDR3 has 15 amino acids. The germline CDR1 and CDR2 sequences are MNHEY and SVGAGI. V lost 2 bases, J lost 4 bases, and 11 bases lay in between. The CDR3 loop is CASSYRGLGTGELFF. In DNA form, the CDR3 reads TGTGCCAGCAGTTACCGAGGGCTAGGCACCGGGGAGCTGTTTTTT.

J is TRBJ2-7 and V is TRBV7-6; 9 bases line up with TRBD1. V gave up 1 base and J gave up 2 bases; unmatched junction bases: 3. This CDR3 region has 15 residues. CDR1 is SGHVS, CDR2 FNYEAQ, per germline. The CDR3 nucleotides are TGTGCCAGCAGCTTAGACAGGGGGCAGGCCTACGAGCAGTACTTC. It translates to CASSLDRGQAYEQYF.

This rearrangement joins TRBV5-4 to TRBJ1-2; D gene ambiguous. The germline gives CDR1 SGHNT, CDR2 YYREEE (reference sequence). Trimming removed 0 bases from V and 4 bases from J, with 4 bases in between. The CDR3 is made up of 12 amino acids. This chain's CDR3 is CASSLEFYGYTF. In DNA, the CDR3 is TGTGCCAGCAGCTTGGAGTTCTATGGCTACACCTTC.

The rearrangement uses TRBV19 and TRBJ2-1; 7 bases are a match to TRBD1. In germline, CDR1 is LNHDA, CDR2 SQIVND (reference sequence). The CDR3 has 15 residues. With V trimmed by 5 bases and J by 5 bases, 9 bases remained unmatched. The chain's CDR3 is CASSPRQGSNNEQFF. In DNA form, the CDR3 reads TGTGCCAGTAGTCCGCGACAGGGTTCCAACAATGAGCAGTTCTTC.

Turning to this clone: Other DNA sequences from this sample encode an identical CDR3 as well. V gene TRBV11-3 combines with J gene TRBJ2-2, with D uncertain. CDR1 is SGHNT and CDR2 is YENEEA in the germline V gene. V was trimmed by 2 bases and J by 5 bases, leaving 3 bases between them. CDR3 length equals 12 residues. The CDR3 region is CASSLSTGELFF. CDR3 sequence (DNA): TGTGCCAGCAGCTTATCGACCGGGGAGCTGTTTTTT.

The J gene is TRBJ2-3, the V gene TRBV7-2; TRBD2 aligns across 8 bases. CDR3 length equals 14 residues. The germline CDR1 and CDR2 sequences are SGHTA and FQGNSA. After removal of 4 bases from V and 6 bases from J, the junction contained 6 bases not matched to a gene. CDR3 sequence: CASSSSGPADTQYF. DNA of the CDR3: TGTGCCAGCAGCTCTAGCGGGCCCGCGGATACGCAGTATTTT.

With regard to this clone: The same CDR3 is also encoded by other DNA sequences in this sample. The gene calls are TRBV27 and TRBJ2-7; D is perhaps TRBD1 (5 bases). Trimming took 0 bases from V and 1 from J, leaving 7 bases between them. Germline V lookup: CDR1 MNHEY, CDR2 SMNVEV (reference sequence). The CDR3 covers 14 residues. The CDR3 reads CASSLSRQSYEQYF. CDR3 in DNA: TGTGCCAGCAGTTTATCAAGACAGTCCTACGAGCAGTACTTC.

To note about this clone: The same CDR3 arises from other DNA sequences in this sample as well. This chain uses TRBV6-5 with TRBJ1-1; D is uncertain. V was shortened by 0 bases and J by 1 base, with 3 bases between the two germline ends. CDR1 and CDR2 (germline): MNHEY, SVGAGI. This CDR3 comprises 13 residues. CDR3 protein: CASSYSENTEAFF. The DNA of the CDR3 is TGTGCCAGCAGTTACTCAGAGAACACTGAAGCTTTCTTT.

This chain joins TRBV27 and TRBJ2-6; D not resolved. Trimming shortened V by 3 bases and J by 4 bases, and 10 bases separated the two germline ends. This CDR3 is built from 15 residues. Germline CDR1 reads MNHEY; CDR2 reads SMNVEV (reference sequence). This chain's CDR3 is CASSLTWVGANVLTF. As DNA, the CDR3 is TGTGCCAGCAGTTTGACGTGGGTAGGGGCCAACGTCCTGACTTTC.

This sequence joins TRBV5-8 and TRBJ1-5, with D uncertain. This CDR3 is built from 16 residues. V was clipped by 4 bases and J by 0 bases, with 14 bases between them. The germline V gene encodes CDR1 SGHTS and CDR2 YDEGEE. CDR3 nucleotides: TGTGCCAGCAGCCCCGGACGAATCCATAGCAATCAGCCCCAGCATTTT. It is translated as CASSPGRIHSNQPQHF.